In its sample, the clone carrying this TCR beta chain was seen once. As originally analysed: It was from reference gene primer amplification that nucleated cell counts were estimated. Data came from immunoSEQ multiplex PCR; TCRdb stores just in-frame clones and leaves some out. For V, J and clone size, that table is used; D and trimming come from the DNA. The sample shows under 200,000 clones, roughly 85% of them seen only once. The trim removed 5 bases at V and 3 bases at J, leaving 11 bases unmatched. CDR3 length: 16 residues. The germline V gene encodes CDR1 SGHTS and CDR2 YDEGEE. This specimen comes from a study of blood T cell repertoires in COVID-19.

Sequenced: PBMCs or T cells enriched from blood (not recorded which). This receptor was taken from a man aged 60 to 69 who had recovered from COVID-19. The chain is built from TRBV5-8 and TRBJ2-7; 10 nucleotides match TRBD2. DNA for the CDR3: TGTGCCAGCAGTTCTAGCGGGAGTCGATGGGGCTACGAGCAGTACTTC. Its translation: CASSSSGSRWGYEQYF.